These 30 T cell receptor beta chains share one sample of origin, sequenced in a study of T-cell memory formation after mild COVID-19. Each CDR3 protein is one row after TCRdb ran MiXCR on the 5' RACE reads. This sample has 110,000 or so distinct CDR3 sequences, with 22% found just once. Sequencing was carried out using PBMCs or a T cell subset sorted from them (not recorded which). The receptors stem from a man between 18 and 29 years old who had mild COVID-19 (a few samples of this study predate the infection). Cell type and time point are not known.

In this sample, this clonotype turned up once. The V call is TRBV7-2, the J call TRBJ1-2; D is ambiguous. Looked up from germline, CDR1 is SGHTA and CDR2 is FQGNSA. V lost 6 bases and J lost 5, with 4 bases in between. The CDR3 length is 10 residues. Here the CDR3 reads CASREYGYTF. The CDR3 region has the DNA TGTGCCAGCAGGGAGTATGGCTACACCTTC.

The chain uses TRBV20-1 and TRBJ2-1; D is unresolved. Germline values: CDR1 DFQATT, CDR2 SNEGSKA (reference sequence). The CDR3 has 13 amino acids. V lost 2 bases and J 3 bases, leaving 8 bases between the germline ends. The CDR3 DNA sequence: TGCAGTGCTAGACATCCCAACTACAATGAGCAGTTCTTC. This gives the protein CSARHPNYNEQFF.

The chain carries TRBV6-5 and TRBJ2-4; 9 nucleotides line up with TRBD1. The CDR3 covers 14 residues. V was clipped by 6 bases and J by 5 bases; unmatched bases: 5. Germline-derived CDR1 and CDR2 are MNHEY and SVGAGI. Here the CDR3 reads CASRPGQGENIQYF. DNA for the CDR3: TGTGCCAGCAGGCCGGGACAGGGTGAAAACATTCAGTACTTC.

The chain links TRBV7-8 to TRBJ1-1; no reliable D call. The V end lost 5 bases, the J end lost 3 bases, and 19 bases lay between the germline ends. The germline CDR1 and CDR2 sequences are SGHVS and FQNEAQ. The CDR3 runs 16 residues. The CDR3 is CASSPIGVLGDTEAFF. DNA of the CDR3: TGTGCCAGCAGCCCCATTGGGGTGTTGGGCGACACTGAAGCTTTCTTT.

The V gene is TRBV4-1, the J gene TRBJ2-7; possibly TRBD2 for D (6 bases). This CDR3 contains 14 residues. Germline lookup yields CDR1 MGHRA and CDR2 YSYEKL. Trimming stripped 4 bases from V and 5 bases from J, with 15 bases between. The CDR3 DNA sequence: TGCGCCAGCAGCCCCCCGGGGGAAGGGGACGAGCAGTACTTC. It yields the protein CASSPPGEGDEQYF.

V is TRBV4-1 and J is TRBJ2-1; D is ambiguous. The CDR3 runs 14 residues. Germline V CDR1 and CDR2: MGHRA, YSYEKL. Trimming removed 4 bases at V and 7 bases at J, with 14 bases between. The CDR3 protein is CASSPSFSENEQFF. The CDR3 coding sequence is TGCGCCAGCAGCCCTTCTTTCTCGGAGAATGAGCAGTTCTTC.

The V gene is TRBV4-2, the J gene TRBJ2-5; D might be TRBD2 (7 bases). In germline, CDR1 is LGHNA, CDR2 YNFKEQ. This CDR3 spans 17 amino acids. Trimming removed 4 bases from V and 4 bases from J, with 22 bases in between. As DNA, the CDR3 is TGTGCCAGCAGCCCCGCGGGAGAGGGGGTGGTTGGAGAGACCCAGTACTTC. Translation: CASSPAGEGVVGETQYF.

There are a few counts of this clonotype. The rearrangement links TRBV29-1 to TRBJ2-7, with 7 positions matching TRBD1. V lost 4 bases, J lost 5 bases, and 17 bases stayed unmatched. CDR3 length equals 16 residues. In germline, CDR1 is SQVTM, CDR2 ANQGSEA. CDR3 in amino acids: CSVALLDRQDGDEQYF. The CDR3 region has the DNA TGCAGCGTTGCCCTTTTGGACAGGCAGGACGGCGACGAGCAGTACTTC.

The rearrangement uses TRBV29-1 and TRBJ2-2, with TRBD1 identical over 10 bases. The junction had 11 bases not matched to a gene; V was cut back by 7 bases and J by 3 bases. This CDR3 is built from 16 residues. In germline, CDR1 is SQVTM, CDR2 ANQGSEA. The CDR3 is CSANLVGQGYTGELFF. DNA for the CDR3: TGCAGCGCCAATCTGGTGGGACAGGGGTACACCGGGGAGCTGTTTTTT.

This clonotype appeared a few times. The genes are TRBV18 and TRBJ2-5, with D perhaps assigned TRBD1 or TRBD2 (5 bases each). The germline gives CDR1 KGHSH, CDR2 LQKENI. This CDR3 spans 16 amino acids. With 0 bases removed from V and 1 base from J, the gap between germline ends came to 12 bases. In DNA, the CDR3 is TGTGCCAGCTCACCACCGTCGGGACGCGGCCAAGAGACCCAGTACTTC. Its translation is CASSPPSGRGQETQYF.

DNA for the CDR3: TGCGCCAGCAGCCAGTCGAATCGGGCGGGGGTGTACGAGCAGTACTTC. Its translation: CASSQSNRAGVYEQYF. The chain joins TRBV4-3 to TRBJ2-7; the match to TRBD2 covers 7 bases. The CDR3 sequence is 16 residues long. V shed 3 bases and J 4 bases; nucleotides not matched to a gene: 12. Germline CDR1 LGHNA, CDR2 YSLEER.

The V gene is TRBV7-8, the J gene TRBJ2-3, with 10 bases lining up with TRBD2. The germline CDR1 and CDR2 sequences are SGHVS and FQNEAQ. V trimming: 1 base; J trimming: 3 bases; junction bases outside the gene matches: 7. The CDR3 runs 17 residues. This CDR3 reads CASSLGSGGAMTDTQYF. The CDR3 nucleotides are TGTGCCAGCAGCTTAGGAAGCGGGGGGGCGATGACAGATACGCAGTATTTT.

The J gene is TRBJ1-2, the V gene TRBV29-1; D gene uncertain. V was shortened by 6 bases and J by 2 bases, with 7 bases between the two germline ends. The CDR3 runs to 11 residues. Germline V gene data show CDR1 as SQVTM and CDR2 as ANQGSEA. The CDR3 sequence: CSVPLNYGYTF. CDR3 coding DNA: TGCAGCGTACCTCTCAACTATGGCTACACCTTC.

The CDR3 DNA reads as TGTGCCAGCAGCTTGGGACAGGGGGAGGTGACCCAGTACTTC. The encoded protein is CASSLGQGEVTQYF. The genes are TRBV7-2 and TRBJ2-5; 11 bases are shared with TRBD1. The length of the CDR3 is 14 residues. Trimming took 3 bases from V and 7 from J; bases not matched to a gene: 4. Germline V lookup: CDR1 SGHTA, CDR2 FQGNSA.

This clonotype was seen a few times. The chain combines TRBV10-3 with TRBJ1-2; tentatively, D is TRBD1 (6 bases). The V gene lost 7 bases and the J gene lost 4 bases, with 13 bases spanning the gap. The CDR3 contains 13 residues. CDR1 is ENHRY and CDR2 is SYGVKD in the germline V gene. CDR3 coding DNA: TGTGCCATCACCGAGGGGGATTTCTATGGCTACACCTTC. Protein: CAITEGDFYGYTF.

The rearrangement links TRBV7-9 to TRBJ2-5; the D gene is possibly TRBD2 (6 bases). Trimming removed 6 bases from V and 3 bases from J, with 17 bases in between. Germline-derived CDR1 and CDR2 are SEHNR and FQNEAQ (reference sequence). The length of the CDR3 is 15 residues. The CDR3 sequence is CASRTNVRGKETQYF. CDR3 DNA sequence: TGTGCCAGCAGGACTAATGTACGGGGGAAAGAGACCCAGTACTTC.

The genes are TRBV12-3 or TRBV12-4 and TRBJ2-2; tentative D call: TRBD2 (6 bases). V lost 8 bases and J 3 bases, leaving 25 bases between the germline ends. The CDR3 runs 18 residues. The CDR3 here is CASCRPWSSAQDTGELFF. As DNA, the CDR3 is TGTGCCAGCTGCCGTCCCTGGTCTAGCGCGCAGGACACCGGGGAGCTGTTTTTT.

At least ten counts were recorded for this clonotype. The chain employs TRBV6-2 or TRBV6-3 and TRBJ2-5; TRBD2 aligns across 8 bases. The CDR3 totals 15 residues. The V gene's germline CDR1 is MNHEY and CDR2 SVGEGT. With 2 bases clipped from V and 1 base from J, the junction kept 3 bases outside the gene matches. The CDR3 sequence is CASSYTSGGQETQYF. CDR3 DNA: TGTGCCAGCAGTTACACAAGCGGGGGCCAAGAGACCCAGTACTTC.

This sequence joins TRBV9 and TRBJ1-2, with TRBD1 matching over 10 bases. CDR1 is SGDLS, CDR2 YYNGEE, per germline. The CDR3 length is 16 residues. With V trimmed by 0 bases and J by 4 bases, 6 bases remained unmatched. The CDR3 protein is CASSVAGTGDFYGYTF. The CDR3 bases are TGTGCCAGCAGCGTAGCCGGGACAGGGGATTTCTATGGCTACACCTTC.

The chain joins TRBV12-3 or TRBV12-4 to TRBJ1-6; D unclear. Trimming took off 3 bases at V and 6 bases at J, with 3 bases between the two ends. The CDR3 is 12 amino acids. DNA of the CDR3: TGTGCCAGCAGTTTGGTTAATTCACCCCTCCACTTT. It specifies CASSLVNSPLHF.

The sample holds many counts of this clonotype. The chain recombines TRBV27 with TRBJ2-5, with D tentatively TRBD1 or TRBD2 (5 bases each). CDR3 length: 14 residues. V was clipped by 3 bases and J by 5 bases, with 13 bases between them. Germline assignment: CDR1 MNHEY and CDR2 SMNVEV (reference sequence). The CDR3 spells CASSLGQRGETQYF. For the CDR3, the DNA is TGTGCCAGCAGTTTGGGGCAGCGAGGGGAGACCCAGTACTTC.

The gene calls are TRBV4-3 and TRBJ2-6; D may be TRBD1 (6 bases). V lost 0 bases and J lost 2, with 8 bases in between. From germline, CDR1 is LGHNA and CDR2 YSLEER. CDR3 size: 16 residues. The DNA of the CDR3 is TGCGCCAGCAGCCAAGATAGGGGGACTGGGGCCAACGTCCTGACTTTC. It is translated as CASSQDRGTGANVLTF.

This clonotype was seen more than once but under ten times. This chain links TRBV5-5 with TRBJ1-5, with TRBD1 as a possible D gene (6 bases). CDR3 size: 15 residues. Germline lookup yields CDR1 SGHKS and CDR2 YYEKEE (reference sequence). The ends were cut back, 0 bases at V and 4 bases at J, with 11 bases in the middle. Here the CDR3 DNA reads TGTGCCAGCAGCTTGGCCGTAAGGGGGAATCAGCCCCAGCATTTT. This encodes CASSLAVRGNQPQHF.

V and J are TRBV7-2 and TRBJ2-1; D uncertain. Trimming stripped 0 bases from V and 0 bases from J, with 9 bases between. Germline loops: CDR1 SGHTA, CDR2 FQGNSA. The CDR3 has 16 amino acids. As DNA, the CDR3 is TGTGCCAGCAGCTTAGCGCGGCTCGGCTCCTACAATGAGCAGTTCTTC. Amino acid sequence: CASSLARLGSYNEQFF. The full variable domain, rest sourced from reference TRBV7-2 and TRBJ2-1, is GAGVSQSPSNKVTEKGKDVELRCDPISGHTALYWYRQSLGQGLEFLIYFQGNSAPDKSGLPSDRFSAERTGGSVSTLTIQRTQQEDSAVYLCASSLARLGSYNEQFFGPGTRLTVL.

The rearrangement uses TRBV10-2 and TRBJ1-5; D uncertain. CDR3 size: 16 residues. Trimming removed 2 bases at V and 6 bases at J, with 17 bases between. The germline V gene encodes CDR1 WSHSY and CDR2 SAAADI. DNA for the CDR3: TGCGCCAGCAGTGAGCTATTCACGCGGGTGACTCAGCCCCAGCATTTT. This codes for CASSELFTRVTQPQHF.

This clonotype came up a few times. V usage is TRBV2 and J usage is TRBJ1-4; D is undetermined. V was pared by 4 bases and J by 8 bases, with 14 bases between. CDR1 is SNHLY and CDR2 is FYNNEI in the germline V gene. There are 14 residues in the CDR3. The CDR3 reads CASSGTQDGEKLFF. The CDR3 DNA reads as TGTGCCAGCAGTGGGACGCAAGACGGAGAAAAACTGTTTTTT.

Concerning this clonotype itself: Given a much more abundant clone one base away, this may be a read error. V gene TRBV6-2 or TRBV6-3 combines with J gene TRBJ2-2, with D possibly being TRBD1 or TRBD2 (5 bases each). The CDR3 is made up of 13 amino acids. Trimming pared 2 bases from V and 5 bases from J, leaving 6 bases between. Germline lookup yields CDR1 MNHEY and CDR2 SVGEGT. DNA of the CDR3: TGTGCCAGCAGTTACGGGGGAACCGGGGAGCTGTTTTTT. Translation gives CASSYGGTGELFF.

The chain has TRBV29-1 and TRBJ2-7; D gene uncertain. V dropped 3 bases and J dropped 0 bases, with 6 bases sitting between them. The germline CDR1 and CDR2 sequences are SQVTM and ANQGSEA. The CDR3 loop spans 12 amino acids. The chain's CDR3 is CSVEKGSYEQYF. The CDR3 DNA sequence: TGCAGCGTTGAGAAGGGCTCCTACGAGCAGTACTTC.

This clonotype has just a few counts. CDR3 DNA sequence: TGTGCCAGCCTAAAAGGGGCAAGCCTAGCCAAAAACATTCAGTACTTC. Its translation: CASLKGASLAKNIQYF. The V call is TRBV21-1, the J call TRBJ2-4; the table's D call, TRBD1, has no DNA check behind it. TRBV21-1 is classified as a pseudogene. The CDR3 length is 16 residues.

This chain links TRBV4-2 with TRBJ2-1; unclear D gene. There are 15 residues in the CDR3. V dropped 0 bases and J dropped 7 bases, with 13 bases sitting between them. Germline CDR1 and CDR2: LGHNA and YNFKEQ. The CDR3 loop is CASSQDVGYGNEQFF. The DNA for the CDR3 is TGTGCCAGCAGCCAAGATGTCGGGTATGGTAATGAGCAGTTCTTC.